Following are 26 T cell receptor beta chains from one sample sequenced in a study of PD-1 blockade in classical Hodgkin lymphoma. The time point denotes: cycle 4 day 1 (C4D1), after less than 7 weeks of nivolumab. Exposure to brentuximab vedotin varied, and each patient had relapsed following autologous stem cell transplantation. Sequenced by immunoSEQ multiplex PCR; TCRdb stores in-frame clones only, minus some. In the table there are 99,000 or so clones, approximately 89% of which are singletons. The sample in question was peripheral blood mononuclear cells (PBMCs), obtained before the fourth cycle of nivolumab. All receptors derive from a human donor with classical Hodgkin lymphoma.

V and J are TRBV1 and TRBJ1-1; TRBD1 is the table's D call, not checked against the DNA. TRBV1 is classified as a pseudogene. The CDR3 sequence is 15 residues long. The DNA of the CDR3 is TGCACCAGCAGCCAAGGGGGGACAGTCAACACTGAAGCTTTCTTT. It is translated as CTSSQGGTVNTEAFF.

The V and J genes are TRBV29-1 and TRBJ2-1; no firm D call. This CDR3 contains 14 residues. V lost 2 bases and J lost 2, with 10 bases in between. CDR1 SQVTM and CDR2 ANQGSEA come from the germline V gene. CDR3 bases: TGCAGCGTTGAATTGGCGGCTACCTACAATGAGCAGTTCTTC. Translation gives CSVELAATYNEQFF.

The genes are TRBV7-9 and TRBJ2-7; 8 positions agree with TRBD1. The CDR3 loop spans 14 amino acids. Trimming removed 0 bases from V and 6 bases from J; junction bases left unmatched: 4. Germline V lookup: CDR1 SEHNR, CDR2 FQNEAQ (reference sequence). The CDR3 region is CASSLAAQGGEQYF. CDR3 bases: TGTGCCAGCAGCTTAGCGGCACAGGGGGGCGAGCAGTACTTC.

This clone occurred once. The V gene is TRBV18, the J gene TRBJ2-5; TRBD1 agrees at 7 bases. This CDR3 contains 14 residues. CDR1 is KGHSH and CDR2 is LQKENI in the germline V gene. Losses at the gene ends were 3 bases for V and 3 bases for J; bases not matched to a gene: 4. In nucleotides, the CDR3 is TGTGCCAGCTCACCCTGGGACAGTGAAGAGACCCAGTACTTC. It translates to CASSPWDSEETQYF.

This sequence joins TRBV7-6 and TRBJ2-1, with no clear D. Trimming stripped 1 base from V and 10 bases from J, with 8 bases between. CDR1 is SGHVS and CDR2 is FNYEAQ in the germline V gene. The CDR3 contains 12 residues. The CDR3 sequence is CASSLGVGEQFF. In DNA, the CDR3 is TGTGCCAGCAGCTTAGGGGTAGGGGAGCAGTTCTTC.

The rearrangement links TRBV14 to TRBJ2-7; D not resolved. CDR3 length equals 14 residues. Germline V lookup: CDR1 SGHDN, CDR2 FVKESK. The germline V and J ends were trimmed by 4 bases and 2 bases, with 12 bases remaining between them. The CDR3 region has the DNA TGTGCCAGCAGCCCCCGCCCGGGCCCCTACGAGCAGTACTTC. This gives the protein CASSPRPGPYEQYF.

The CDR3 nucleotides read TGTGCCACCAGCGGATTTCGTACACTGGGACTAGCAGCGAACACCGGGGAGCTGTTTTTT. Protein sequence: CATSGFRTLGLAANTGELFF. The chain recombines TRBV15 with TRBJ2-2; 9 bases line up with TRBD2. CDR1 LNHNV and CDR2 YYDKDF come from the germline V gene (reference sequence). CDR3 length: 20 amino acids. With 5 bases clipped from V and 0 bases from J, the junction kept 16 bases outside the gene matches.

J is TRBJ1-4 and V is TRBV4-1, with D hard to call. The CDR3 totals 15 residues. The V gene lost 4 bases and the J gene lost 0 bases, with 9 bases spanning the gap. CDR1 MGHRA and CDR2 YSYEKL come from the germline V gene. CDR3 sequence: CASSLTIATNEKLFF. The CDR3 DNA follows: TGCGCCAGCAGCCTCACTATTGCAACTAATGAAAAACTGTTTTTT.

The count of this clone is one. CDR3 bases: TGCGCCAGCAGCACCCCCCCGCCCGGCACAGATACGCAGTATTTT. It translates to CASSTPPPGTDTQYF. This chain joins TRBV5-1 and TRBJ2-3, with D hard to call. CDR3 length equals 15 residues. V shed 4 bases and J shed 1 base, with 13 bases lying between them. Germline V lookup: CDR1 SGHRS, CDR2 YFSETQ.

This sequence joins TRBV27 and TRBJ1-5, with D possibly TRBD1 on 5 matching bases. V lost 3 bases to trimming and J lost 5 bases, with 14 bases between them. CDR3 length equals 15 residues. The germline CDR1 and CDR2 sequences are MNHEY and SMNVEV (reference sequence). The DNA of the CDR3 is TGTGCCAGCAGTTTTTGGGGTCAGGGTCATCAGCCCCAGCATTTT. Its protein is CASSFWGQGHQPQHF.

A single count supports this clone. The chain is built from TRBV6-1 and TRBJ2-1; 10 bases agree with TRBD2. The CDR3 has 15 amino acids. Trimming removed 2 bases from V and 4 bases from J; junction bases left unmatched: 2. CDR1 is MNHNS, CDR2 SASEGT, per germline. In nucleotides, the CDR3 is TGTGCCAGCAGTGAACAACTAGCGGGGTACAATGAGCAGTTCTTC. Its translation: CASSEQLAGYNEQFF.

The J gene is TRBJ1-2, the V gene TRBV6-5; TRBD1 agrees at 7 bases. This CDR3 has 14 amino acids. Germline V gene data show CDR1 as MNHEY and CDR2 as SVGAGI. V was pared by 6 bases and J by 3 bases, with 7 bases of the junction left unmatched. CDR3 amino acids: CASRVPGGDYGYTF. In nucleotides, the CDR3 is TGTGCCAGCAGGGTACCAGGGGGAGACTATGGCTACACCTTC.

The chain has TRBV5-6 and TRBJ2-1; no clear D. CDR1 is SGHDT, CDR2 YYEEEE, per germline. V lost 4 bases and J 4 bases, leaving 18 bases between the germline ends. The CDR3 spans 16 residues. The CDR3 bases are TGTGCCAGCAGCCAAGTGGGTCCTTTGAAATACAATGAGCAGTTCTTC. Its protein is CASSQVGPLKYNEQFF. The full variable domain, completed using reference TRBV5-6 and TRBJ2-1, is DAGVTQSPTHLIKTRGQQVTLRCSPKSGHDTVSWYQQALGQGPQFIFQYYEEEERQRGNFPDRFSGHQFPNYSSELNVNALLLGDSALYLCASSQVGPLKYNEQFFGPGTRLTVL.

This clone was recorded a few times. The chain uses TRBV30 and TRBJ1-2; TRBD1 might be the D (5 bases). Trimming took off 3 bases at V and 8 bases at J, with 10 bases between the two ends. CDR3 length: 11 amino acids. Germline CDR1 reads GTSNPN; CDR2 reads SVGIG (reference sequence). The CDR3 protein is CAWRGTRGYTF. The DNA of the CDR3 is TGTGCCTGGAGAGGGACCCGGGGCTACACCTTC.

This rearrangement joins TRBV5-4 to TRBJ2-5; 7 bases align to TRBD2. The CDR3 is 14 amino acids. CDR1 is SGHNT and CDR2 is YYREEE in the germline V gene (reference sequence). After removal of 4 bases from V and 2 bases from J, the junction contained 5 bases not matched to a gene. The CDR3 sequence is CASSPAGRQETQYF. CDR3 coding DNA: TGTGCCAGCAGCCCAGCGGGAAGGCAAGAGACCCAGTACTTC.

V gene TRBV7-2 combines with J gene TRBJ2-5; D gene ambiguous. This CDR3 spans 13 amino acids. Germline CDR1 is SGHTA and CDR2 is FQGNSA. The V end was cut by 5 bases, the J end by 9 bases, with 16 bases between. CDR3 bases: TGTGCCAGCAGCCCCCCCTCAAGAATGGCCCAGTACTTC. Amino acids: CASSPPSRMAQYF.

J is TRBJ1-1 and V is TRBV4-1; a weak D match, TRBD1 (5 bases). Germline assignment: CDR1 MGHRA and CDR2 YSYEKL. This CDR3 comprises 15 residues. The V gene lost 0 bases and the J gene lost 0 bases, with 8 bases spanning the gap. The CDR3 nucleotides are TGCGCCAGCAGCCAAGATTGGGGGATGAACACTGAAGCTTTCTTT. Translated: CASSQDWGMNTEAFF.

The chain couples TRBV4-3 to TRBJ1-1; D is ambiguous. The CDR3 has 12 amino acids. The V end lost 1 base, the J end lost 10 bases, and 10 bases lay between the germline ends. Germline CDR1 LGHNA, CDR2 YSLEER. CDR3 in amino acids: CASSQGSNTAFF. Written as DNA, the CDR3 is TGCGCCAGCAGCCAAGGAAGTAACACAGCTTTCTTT.

In DNA form, the CDR3 reads TGTGCCAGCAGTCCAGGAGGGGCCAATCAGCCCCAGCATTTT. Protein product: CASSPGGANQPQHF. The rearrangement uses TRBV6-5 and TRBJ1-5, with D possibly matching TRBD1 (5 bases). Germline V gene sequence: CDR1 MNHEY, CDR2 SVGAGI. Trimming removed 5 bases at V and 3 bases at J, with 11 bases between. The CDR3 extends over 14 amino acids.

The chain joins TRBV4-3 to TRBJ1-4; D remains ambiguous. Germline CDR1 LGHNA, CDR2 YSLEER. V was clipped by 1 base and J by 1 base, with 7 bases between them. The CDR3 extends over 15 amino acids. The CDR3 loop is CASSQARETNEKLFF. CDR3 in DNA: TGCGCCAGCAGCCAAGCTCGGGAAACTAATGAAAAACTGTTTTTT.

The chain recombines TRBV5-6 with TRBJ2-2; D uncertain. V lost 0 bases and J 6 bases, leaving 9 bases between the germline ends. Looked up from germline, CDR1 is SGHDT and CDR2 is YYEEEE. This CDR3 region has 14 residues. The CDR3 DNA reads as TGTGCCAGCAGCTTGGACTACTCCGCCGGGGAGCTGTTTTTT. Its protein product is CASSLDYSAGELFF. The full variable domain, completed using reference TRBV5-6 and TRBJ2-2, is DAGVTQSPTHLIKTRGQQVTLRCSPKSGHDTVSWYQQALGQGPQFIFQYYEEEERQRGNFPDRFSGHQFPNYSSELNVNALLLGDSALYLCASSLDYSAGELFFGEGSRLTVL.

The V gene is TRBV7-6, the J gene TRBJ2-3, with D maybe TRBD2 (5 bases). The V end was cut by 5 bases, the J end by 0 bases, with 12 bases between. Looked up from germline, CDR1 is SGHVS and CDR2 is FNYEAQ. The CDR3 has 15 amino acids. As DNA, the CDR3 is TGTGCCAGCAGCCCCGACTACTCTAGCACAGATACGCAGTATTTT. This gives the protein CASSPDYSSTDTQYF.

This rearrangement joins TRBV28 to TRBJ1-2; 9 bases line up with TRBD1. V lost 5 bases and J lost 1; bases outside the gene matches: 11. CDR1 MDHEN and CDR2 SYDVKM come from the germline V gene. There are 17 residues in the CDR3. The CDR3 DNA reads as TGTGCCAGCAGTCCACTGGGACAGGGAGCTTTTAACTATGGCTACACCTTC. Encoded protein: CASSPLGQGAFNYGYTF.

The chain is built from TRBV11-2 and TRBJ1-5, with TRBD1 matching over 7 bases. CDR1 SGHAT and CDR2 FQNNGV come from the germline V gene. The CDR3 runs 17 residues. J gave up 2 bases and V 4 bases, and 11 bases lay outside the gene matches. Here the CDR3 DNA reads TGTGCCAGCAGCTCGCGACAGGGAGGGAAGGGCAATCAGCCCCAGCATTTT. Its protein product is CASSSRQGGKGNQPQHF.

The chain links TRBV4-3 to TRBJ2-2, with D unclear. CDR1 is LGHNA and CDR2 is YSLEER in the germline V gene. The V and J ends lost 4 bases and 2 bases respectively, with 5 bases between them. The CDR3 extends over 13 amino acids. The CDR3, as DNA: TGCGCCAGCAGCCCCCACAACACCGGGGAGCTGTTTTTT. This sequence encodes CASSPHNTGELFF.

The V call is TRBV6-9, the J call TRBJ1-5, with D possibly TRBD1 on 5 matching bases. This CDR3 comprises 16 residues. Trimming left V 0 bases short and J 7 bases short, with 16 bases between. Germline values: CDR1 MNHGY, CDR2 SVAAGI. CDR3 nucleotide sequence: TGTGCCAGCAGTTATTCTTTCACGGACATGGACCAGCCCCAGCATTTT. It is translated as CASSYSFTDMDQPQHF.